This is a list of T cell receptor beta chains from one sample in a study of blood T cell repertoires in COVID-19. Sequencing was performed with immunoSEQ multiplex PCR; in TCRdb, only in-frame clones are kept and a portion is missing. Seen here are a few hundred thousand clones, roughly 88% observed once, and the top ten hold roughly 1.2%. Sequencing was carried out using PBMCs or T cells enriched from blood (not recorded which). Receptors originate from a woman in her thirties or forties with acute COVID-19. Both conserved end residues are part of each CDR3. D genes are given only for firm matches. Clone size, where shown, is once, few, many, or a class for clones that have expanded.

. | . | TRBJ2-5 | 16 | TRBV5-4 | TGTGCCAGCAGCTTGGGGTTAGGTCAGGGCCAAGAGACCCAGTACTTC | CASSLGLGQGQETQYF
. | TRBD2 | TRBJ2-5 | 15 | TRBV30 | TGTGCCTGGAGACGGGCAGCGGGAGATTGGGAGACCCAGTACTTC | CAWRRAAGDWETQYF
. | TRBD2 | TRBJ2-1 | 16 | TRBV7-8 | TGTGCCAGCAGCCGATTCAGTAGCGGGAGTATGAATGAGCAGTTCTTC | CASSRFSSGSMNEQFF
. | TRBD2 | TRBJ2-7 | 20 | TRBV5-1 | TGCGCCAGCAGCCTACCCCCGATTGGTGGGGCTAGCGGAACCACCTACGAGCAGTACTTC | CASSLPPIGGASGTTYEQYF
. | TRBD2 | TRBJ2-3 | 17 | TRBV4-3 | TGCGCCAGCAGCCAAAATGGTGGGGGAGGGGGCACAGATACGCAGTATTTT | CASSQNGGGGGTDTQYF
once | . | TRBJ2-7 | 14 | TRBV9 | TGTGCCAGCAGCGTCGCAACCCCGGGTGGCGAGCAGTACTTC | CASSVATPGGEQYF
few | TRBD1 | TRBJ1-5 | 12 | TRBV24-1 | TGTGCCAGCCAACAGGGGGATCAGCCCCAGCATTTT | CASQQGDQPQHF
. | . | TRBJ1-6 | 13 | TRBV11-3 | TGTGCCAGCAGCTTTAGCAGTAATTCACCCCTCCACTTT | CASSFSSNSPLHF
. | TRBD2 | TRBJ2-1 | 19 | TRBV19 | TGTGCCAGTAGTCTATGGGGACTAGCGGGAGGGGACTCCTACAATGAGCAGTTCTTC | CASSLWGLAGGDSYNEQFF
. | . | TRBJ1-6 | 18 | TRBV19 | TGTGCCAGTAGTATAGAGGGGGACACGACCTCCTATAATTCACCCCTCCACTTT | CASSIEGDTTSYNSPLHF
many | TRBD1 | TRBJ2-1 | 14 | TRBV28 | TGTGCCATCAAACCGGGACAGGGGGCTGGTGAGCAGTTCTTC | CAIKPGQGAGEQFF
. | . | TRBJ2-1 | 18 | TRBV6-1 | TGTGCTAGCAGTGAAGCTGGGGTGGGGGACTTTTCCTACAATGAGCAGTTCTTC | CASSEAGVGDFSYNEQFF
. | TRBD1 | TRBJ1-1 | 19 | TRBV11-3 | TGTGCCAGCAGCTTGGGAAGAACAAGGACAGGGATTAAGAACACTGAAGCTTTCTTT | CASSLGRTRTGIKNTEAFF
. | TRBD1 | TRBJ1-5 | 14 | TRBV7-9 | TGTGCCAGCAGCTTACCAGGGGGCGGTCAGCCCCAGCATTTT | CASSLPGGGQPQHF
once | TRBD2 | TRBJ2-1 | 16 | TRBV23-1 | TGCGCCAGCAGTCAATCCCCTAGCGGGACCTACAATGAGCAGTTCTTC | CASSQSPSGTYNEQFF
. | TRBD1 | TRBJ1-2 | 15 | TRBV19 | TGTGCCAGTAGTTCAGCCGGGACAGGGAACTATGGCTACACCTTC | CASSSAGTGNYGYTF
. | . | TRBJ2-6 | 14 | TRBV30 | TGTGCCGGATTGCGCCCTAGTGGGGCCAACGTCCTGACTTTC | CAGLRPSGANVLTF
. | TRBD2 | TRBJ2-1 | 13 | TRBV11-2 | TGTGCCAGCAGCTTCGGGGGAGGGAATGAGCAGTTCTTC | CASSFGGGNEQFF
few | . | TRBJ1-1 | 14 | TRBV3-1/TRBV3-2 | TGTGCCAGCAGCCAAACGACAGGGAACACTGAAGCTTTCTTT | CASSQTTGNTEAFF
. | TRBD1 | TRBJ1-2 | 13 | TRBV2 | TGTGCCAGCCGTAACGAGGGGGCGGGCGGCTACACCTTC | CASRNEGAGGYTF
. | TRBD2 | TRBJ2-7 | 15 | TRBV6-5 | TGTGCCAGCAGGAAGGGAGCGGGAGACTCCTACGAGCAGTACTTC | CASRKGAGDSYEQYF
. | TRBD1 | TRBJ1-4 | 13 | TRBV19 | TGTGCCAGCACAGGGGTCGGTAATGAAAAACTGTTTTTT | CASTGVGNEKLFF
. | . | TRBJ1-6 | 14 | TRBV28 | TGTGCCAGCAATCCGGAGGTTACGAATTCACCCCTCCACTTT | CASNPEVTNSPLHF
. | . | TRBJ1-5 | 12 | TRBV12-3/TRBV12-4 | TGTGCCAGCAGTTTGAGCTCCGGGCCCCAGCATTTT | CASSLSSGPQHF
. | . | TRBJ1-6 | 14 | TRBV6-2/TRBV6-3 | TGTGCCAGCAGTTACCAGGGGATTAATTCACCCCTCCACTTT | CASSYQGINSPLHF
. | TRBD1 | TRBJ1-6 | 16 | TRBV15 | TGTGCCACCAGCAGAGGGAGGGACAGGGGTGGTTCACCCCTCCACTTT | CATSRGRDRGGSPLHF
. | . | TRBJ2-1 | 13 | TRBV5-5 | TGTGCCAGCAGCCGAACATCGATGAATGAGCAGTTCTTC | CASSRTSMNEQFF
. | TRBD2 | TRBJ2-3 | 17 | TRBV25-1 | TGTGCCAGCAGTGAATATGGGGCTAGCGGGGGACCAGATACGCAGTATTTT | CASSEYGASGGPDTQYF
. | TRBD2 | TRBJ2-1 | 17 | TRBV7-2 | TGTGCCAGCTGCCAACTCCCACTAGCGGGGATGCTGAATGAGCAGTTCTTC | CASCQLPLAGMLNEQFF
. | TRBD1 | TRBJ1-1 | 15 | TRBV11-2 | TGTGCCAGCAGGACCCAGGGGGGTCAGAACACTGAAGCTTTCTTT | CASRTQGGQNTEAFF
. | . | TRBJ1-3 | 14 | TRBV28 | TGTGCCAGCAGGGTACAGGGAACTGGAAACACCATATATTTT | CASRVQGTGNTIYF
. | . | TRBJ1-5 | 12 | TRBV5-8 | TGTGCCGGGGTATACGGGGAACAGCCCCAGCATTTT | CAGVYGEQPQHF
. | . | TRBJ2-5 | 15 | TRBV18 | TGTGCCAGCTCGCCCACTCCGACAGTAGGGGAGACCCAGTACTTC | CASSPTPTVGETQYF
. | TRBD1 | TRBJ1-2 | 13 | TRBV18 | TGTGCCAGCTCACCAGACAGGGCTGGTGGCTACACCTTC | CASSPDRAGGYTF
. | . | TRBJ2-5 | 14 | TRBV6-2/TRBV6-3 | TGTGCCAGCAGTACCCGTAAGGGAGAAGAGACCCAGTACTTC | CASSTRKGEETQYF
. | TRBD1 | TRBJ1-1 | 11 | TRBV18 | TGTGCCAGCTCCATGGACAGGGGGGCTTTCTTT | CASSMDRGAFF
few | TRBD2 | TRBJ2-7 | 12 | TRBV29-1 | TGCAGCGTTGCTAGCGGAGCCTACGAGCAGTACTTC | CSVASGAYEQYF
. | . | TRBJ2-4 | 13 | TRBV7-2 | TGTGCCAGCAACTACGGATCGGGAAACATTCAGTACTTC | CASNYGSGNIQYF
. | . | TRBJ2-7 | 14 | TRBV30 | TGTGCCTGGAGTGTAAAAGGGGCCCCTTACGAGCAGTACTTC | CAWSVKGAPYEQYF
. | . | TRBJ1-5 | 15 | TRBV6-2/TRBV6-3 | TGTGCCAGCAGCCCCGCGCAGGGAGGAAATCAGCCCCAGCATTTT | CASSPAQGGNQPQHF
. | . | TRBJ2-1 | 13 | TRBV11-3 | TGTGCCAGCACGGAGACCATCTACAATGAGCAGTTCTTC | CASTETIYNEQFF
. | TRBD1 | TRBJ2-7 | 15 | TRBV15 | TGTGCCACCAGCAGAGACGGGACAGGGGCGCGCGAGCAGTACTTC | CATSRDGTGAREQYF
. | TRBD1 | TRBJ1-5 | 16 | TRBV2 | TGTGCCAGCAGCCGACAGGGGTATGGTTCGGGGCAGCCCCAGCATTTT | CASSRQGYGSGQPQHF
once | TRBD2 | TRBJ2-5 | 17 | TRBV4-2 | TGTGCCAGCAGCCAAACTCTAGGAATAGCGGGAGAAGAGACCCAGTACTTC | CASSQTLGIAGEETQYF
. | TRBD2 | TRBJ2-2 | 17 | TRBV7-2 | TGTGCCAGCAGCTTAGCGCCGGGACTAGCGGGAGCCGGGGAGCTGTTTTTT | CASSLAPGLAGAGELFF
few | . | TRBJ1-5 | 13 | TRBV5-1 | TGCGCCAGCAGCCTGGGGGCCGATCAGCCCCAGCATTTT | CASSLGADQPQHF
. | . | TRBJ1-2 | 15 | TRBV7-2 | TGTGCCAGCAGCTTGAGTACAGCAACTAACTATGGCTACACCTTC | CASSLSTATNYGYTF
. | TRBD1 | TRBJ2-2 | 16 | TRBV7-9 | TGTGCCAGCAGCTCGTTGGGACAGGGTAACACCGGGGAGCTGTTTTTT | CASSSLGQGNTGELFF
. | . | TRBJ2-3 | 15 | TRBV5-1 | TGCGCCAGCAGGGAGGGCGGAACTAGCACAGATACGCAGTATTTT | CASREGGTSTDTQYF
once | TRBD2 | TRBJ2-1 | 15 | TRBV12-5 | TGTGCTAGTGGACTTGGACTAGCGGTAAACAATGAGCAGTTCTTC | CASGLGLAVNNEQFF
. | TRBD1 | TRBJ1-2 | 13 | TRBV25-1 | TGTGCCAGCAGGGACAGGGACCACTATGGCTACACCTTC | CASRDRDHYGYTF
. | . | TRBJ1-1 | 14 | TRBV19 | TGTGCCAGTAGTACCGGGACATTGAACACTGAAGCTTTCTTT | CASSTGTLNTEAFF
. | TRBD1 | TRBJ1-1 | 15 | TRBV13 | TGTGCCAGCAGCCCGGAGGGACAGCCGAACACTGAAGCTTTCTTT | CASSPEGQPNTEAFF
. | . | TRBJ1-1 | 15 | TRBV6-5 | TGTGCCAGCAGTTACTATGGGGGCACAAACACTGAAGCTTTCTTT | CASSYYGGTNTEAFF
. | . | TRBJ1-1 | 15 | TRBV19 | TGTGCCAGTAGTTTTGTACAGGGCTCTAACACTGAAGCTTTCTTT | CASSFVQGSNTEAFF
. | . | TRBJ2-7 | 13 | TRBV6-5 | TGTGCCAGCAGCGCCAGGGATTCCGGCGAGCAGTACTTC | CASSARDSGEQYF
. | TRBD1 | TRBJ1-1 | 16 | TRBV18 | TGTGCCAGCTCATCCAACAGGGGGCAGGTTTCCACTGAAGCTTTCTTT | CASSSNRGQVSTEAFF
once | . | TRBJ1-6 | 17 | TRBV5-1 | TGCGCCAGCAGCTTGGCTGCCGGGACAAGGTCCATCCAGGCCCTCCACTTT | CASSLAAGTRSIQALHF
. | . | TRBJ1-1 | 13 | TRBV29-1 | TGCAGCGTAATGACAGGTATGAACACTGAAGCTTTCTTT | CSVMTGMNTEAFF